The 5 T cell receptor beta chains given below trace back to one sample, sequenced in a study of control samples from healthy donors and cancer patients. Repertoires were generated with immunoSEQ multiplex PCR, while TCRdb's copy carries only in-frame clones and drops some. The repertoire holds about 110,000 clones, with 70% to 90% as singletons. Sequencing input: PBMCs. These TCRs come from a woman aged 60-70 years with lung cancer.

This clone was seen only a few times. The chain uses TRBV5-6 and TRBJ1-2; no firm D call. The CDR3 runs 11 residues. Germline V gene sequence: CDR1 SGHDT, CDR2 YYEEEE. The V gene lost 4 bases and the J gene lost 7 bases, with 8 bases spanning the gap. DNA for the CDR3: TGTGCCAGCAGCCGTTCTGTTGGCTACACCTTC. It yields the protein CASSRSVGYTF.

This chain joins TRBV7-5 and TRBJ2-5; the table names TRBD2, a call not compared with the DNA. TRBV7-5 is designated a pseudogene. The CDR3 is 16 residues long. The CDR3 DNA follows: TGTGCCAGAAGCCGACTAGCGGGAGGGCTCCTGGAGACCCAGTACTTC. This encodes CARSRLAGGLLETQYF.

This chain uses TRBV9 with TRBJ1-3; TRBD1 agrees at 7 bases. This CDR3 spans 15 amino acids. Germline V lookup: CDR1 SGDLS, CDR2 YYNGEE. V lost 5 bases to trimming and J lost 4 bases; unmatched junction nucleotides: 9. The CDR3 reads CASSPSPGQGNTIYF. The CDR3 coding sequence is TGTGCCAGCAGTCCATCCCCGGGACAGGGAAACACCATATATTTT.

The CDR3 sequence is CATSAAGDNTGELFF. CDR3 coding DNA: TGTGCCACCAGTGCGGCAGGGGACAACACCGGGGAGCTGTTTTTT. V is TRBV24-1 and J is TRBJ2-2, with D maybe TRBD1 (6 bases). The CDR3 is 15 residues long. The ends were cut back, 5 bases at V and 2 bases at J, with 11 bases in the middle. Germline CDR1 reads KGHDR; CDR2 reads SFDVKD.

Notes on this clone: One end of the junction varies from germline; a read error may be responsible. The genes are TRBV7-7 and TRBJ2-1; D gene unclear. The germline V gene has CDR1 SSHAT and CDR2 FNYEAQ (reference sequence). This CDR3 has 12 amino acids. The CDR3: CASSSDSGEQFF. In DNA, the CDR3 is TGTGCTAGCAGCTCCGACTCCGGAGAGCAGTTCTTC.